Given below is one T cell receptor beta chain in context. The target of this receptor is not known. Per-nucleotide qualities are absent, and no much larger clonotype sits a single base away. The same CDR3 also results from other DNA sequences found in this sample. This record belongs to a study of blood T cell repertoires in COVID-19 (dated by TCRdb to between 2020 and 2021). Concerning the study at large: The collaborator samples originated in the United States, Italy and Spain and spanned the acute and convalescent phases of COVID-19. The material from the prospective study consisted of cDNA or gDNA derived from T cells, B-cell-depleted T cells, or PBMCs. The dataset comprised deeply sampled blood TCRbeta repertoires from subjects exposed to, actively infected with, or recovered from COVID-19. The repertoires were made available in a free public database intended to serve as a resource for research on the immune response to SARS-CoV-2. The samples were drawn from the first 160 participants of the ongoing ImmuneRACE study and from under 1,500 subjects provided by 6 global collaborators. A de-identified subject ID, COVID-19 status, age in years and sex were almost always included in the sample metadata. Where available, HLA class I and class II types were taken from metadata supplied by the sample provider and were not determined by assay-based typing.

From the cysteine up to the phenylalanine, the CDR3 has a length of 14 residues. The DNA shown is the 42-base CDR3, in frame from base 1. Relative to germline, V is missing 4 bases and J is missing 4 bases, with 4 bases of the junction outside any gene match. CDR1 LGHDT and CDR2 YNNKEL are derived from the germline V gene (reference sequence). Study-wide conclusions, independent of this receptor: The amount of clinical and demographic metadata varied by source and participant and was provided uncurated.

Another Seattle source contributed samples from volunteer blood donors who had recovered from COVID-19. Collaborating institutions collected whole blood in K2EDTA tubes following their own protocols. Collaborator samples were shipped for TCRbeta analysis as frozen whole blood, isolated PBMCs, or DNA extracted from either sample type. TCRbeta CDR3 regions were amplified from genomic DNA by means of the immunoSEQ Assay, a bias-controlled multiplex PCR. Under the source paper's analysis protocol: Within the assay, amplification of reference gene primers was used to estimate how many nucleated cells each sample contained. Sequence reads were collapsed and filtered to measure the absolute abundance of every unique TCRbeta CDR3 rearrangement. For each sample, productive Simpson clonality was calculated as the square root of Simpson's diversity index over productive rearrangements. TCRdb obtained this table from immuneACCESS and retained in-frame rearrangements with V and J assigned. These tables miss some clones; where compared with another copy, unresolved V genes account for less than half of the shortfall, and the remainder is unexplained. V, J and clone size were drawn from that table, and D and trimming were deduced from the DNA. The sample includes about 240,000 clones, with about 80% observed a single time. The top ten clonotypes cover roughly 2% of the sample.

What was sequenced was peripheral blood. Recombination linked TRBV3-1 (or the pseudogene TRBV3-2) to TRBJ2-1, and TRBD1 aligns with 7 junction nucleotides. This TCR came from a man under 40 who had recovered from COVID-19. This receptor carries the CDR3 CASSPKQGYNEQFF. The DNA is TGTGCCAGCAGCCCCAAACAGGGGTACAATGAGCAGTTCTTC.